The 19 T cell receptor beta chains listed next were all sequenced from one sample in a study of blood T cell repertoires in COVID-19. Assay: immunoSEQ multiplex PCR; the TCRdb copy retains only in-frame clones and omits some. The sample has about 88,000 clones, approximately 87% seen once. The material sequenced was peripheral blood. These receptors all stem from a woman aged 70-85 years with acute or convalescent COVID-19.

The rearrangement uses TRBV6-2 or TRBV6-3 and TRBJ1-1; D not resolved. The V gene's germline CDR1 is MNHEY and CDR2 SVGEGT. The germline V and J ends were trimmed by 3 bases and 1 base, with 9 bases remaining between them. This CDR3 is 14 amino acids long. CDR3 DNA sequence: TGTGCCAGCAGTTATTCCGGAGGGAACACTGAAGCTTTCTTT. It is translated as CASSYSGGNTEAFF.

The chain employs TRBV10-3 and TRBJ2-3; 10 bases line up with TRBD2. Germline CDR1 reads ENHRY; CDR2 reads SYGVKD. V shed 6 bases, J shed 0 bases, and the junction held 12 bases outside the gene matches. CDR3 length: 18 amino acids. The CDR3 DNA reads TGTGCCATCAGCTCCCTTTGGCTAGCGGGGGCCAGCACAGATACGCAGTATTTT. This codes for CAISSLWLAGASTDTQYF.

The chain joins TRBV4-1 to TRBJ1-5, with TRBD1 as a possible D gene (5 bases). Between the trimmed V and J ends, which lost 0 bases and 6 bases, there was a span of 15 bases. The germline V gene encodes CDR1 MGHRA and CDR2 YSYEKL. The CDR3 loop spans 16 amino acids. CDR3 nucleotides: TGCGCCAGCAGCCAAGACCCCGGGGGTCCTAGTCAGCCCCAGCATTTT. Amino acid sequence: CASSQDPGGPSQPQHF.

The chain combines TRBV6-1 with TRBJ2-3; perhaps TRBD1 as D (5 bases). The CDR3 consists of 14 residues. The germline CDR1 and CDR2 sequences are MNHNS and SASEGT. Between the trimmed V and J ends, which lost 2 bases and 2 bases, there was a span of 8 bases. Written as DNA, the CDR3 is TGTGCCAGCAGTGAATACAGGAACACAGATACGCAGTATTTT. This codes for CASSEYRNTDTQYF.

This clone was counted only a few times. CDR3 DNA sequence: TGTGCCAGCAGCTTAGTTCAGGTTCCCTACGAGCAGTACGTC. Translation: CASSLVQVPYEQYV. The chain couples TRBV7-8 to TRBJ2-7; no definite D call. Germline CDR1 is SGHVS and CDR2 is FQNEAQ. Trimming left V 1 base short and J 2 bases short, with 9 bases between. The CDR3 sequence is 14 residues long.

V is TRBV5-8 and J is TRBJ1-2; D gene unclear. Germline loops: CDR1 SGHTS, CDR2 YDEGEE. With 1 base removed from V and 3 bases from J, the gap between germline ends came to 10 bases. This CDR3 is built from 14 residues. The CDR3 coding sequence is TGTGCCAGCAGCTTGCAAGGAGTGGACTATGGCTACACCTTC. This gives the protein CASSLQGVDYGYTF.

The chain recombines TRBV7-9 with TRBJ2-5; perhaps TRBD1 as D (6 bases). The CDR3 runs 15 residues. With 0 bases removed from V and 5 bases from J, the gap between germline ends came to 13 bases. CDR1 and CDR2 (germline): SEHNR, FQNEAQ (reference sequence). The CDR3 region is CASSLAYRVHETQYF. In DNA, the CDR3 is TGTGCCAGCAGCTTAGCCTACAGGGTTCACGAGACCCAGTACTTC.

This chain joins TRBV4-1 and TRBJ1-1; tentative D call: TRBD1 (5 bases). V was cut by 0 bases and J by 11 bases, with 16 bases left in between. This CDR3 is 14 amino acids long. Germline CDR1 reads MGHRA; CDR2 reads YSYEKL. The CDR3 coding sequence is TGCGCCAGCAGCCAAGAGGGGCGGAGACCTGGCGCTTTCTTT. This codes for CASSQEGRRPGAFF.

In its sample, this clone was seen once. The CDR3 sequence is CASSINGNQPQHF. The CDR3 DNA reads as TGTGCCAGTAGTATTAACGGTAATCAGCCCCAGCATTTT. J is TRBJ1-5 and V is TRBV19; D is ambiguous. Germline V gene lookup returns CDR1 LNHDA and CDR2 SQIVND (reference sequence). The CDR3 has 13 residues. V lost 3 bases and J 4 bases, leaving 7 bases between the germline ends.

The chain links TRBV6-1 to TRBJ1-2, with a weak D call TRBD1 (5 bases). The germline V gene has CDR1 MNHNS and CDR2 SASEGT. The CDR3 length is 13 residues. Deletions cut 2 bases from V and 9 bases from J, with 13 bases between. The CDR3 coding sequence is TGTGCCAGCAGTGAAAGCGCGGGGCCCCGCTACACCTTC. Protein product: CASSESAGPRYTF.

The rearrangement links TRBV27 to TRBJ2-2; D uncertain. Germline-derived CDR1 and CDR2 are MNHEY and SMNVEV (reference sequence). The CDR3 is 18 amino acids. V lost 2 bases and J 4 bases, leaving 20 bases between the germline ends. Here the CDR3 DNA reads TGTGCCAGCAGTTTAAGATACTCGGCGGCTAGTCCCACCGGGGAGCTGTTTTTT. Protein: CASSLRYSAASPTGELFF.

The V call is TRBV7-9, the J call TRBJ1-2; D ambiguous. The length of the CDR3 is 13 residues. Germline assignment: CDR1 SEHNR and CDR2 FQNEAQ (reference sequence). The V and J ends lost 5 bases and 0 bases respectively, with 7 bases between them. The CDR3 DNA follows: TGTGCCAGCAGCCGGGAAGCTAACTATGGCTACACCTTC. It specifies CASSREANYGYTF.

This chain uses TRBV23-1 with TRBJ1-1; 7 bases map to TRBD1. TRBV23-1 is an ORF, and what it does is uncertain. The CDR3 is made up of 15 amino acids. V lost 2 bases and J lost 0; bases outside the gene matches: 3. In nucleotides, the CDR3 is TGCGCCAGCAGTCAACCGGGACAGCTGAACACTGAAGCTTTCTTT. Translated: CASSQPGQLNTEAFF.

The chain employs TRBV12-3 or TRBV12-4 and TRBJ1-1, with a tentative D call TRBD1 (5 bases). V was cut by 2 bases and J by 4 bases, with 8 bases left in between. The CDR3 is made up of 13 amino acids. The CDR3 loop reads CASSLSGLTEAFF. Here the CDR3 DNA reads TGTGCCAGCAGTTTATCAGGGCTCACTGAAGCTTTCTTT.

The chain has TRBV27 and TRBJ1-2; possible D gene TRBD1, 6 bases. Deletions cut 7 bases from V and 7 bases from J, with 16 bases between. CDR3 length: 13 amino acids. The germline CDR1 and CDR2 sequences are MNHEY and SMNVEV (reference sequence). The CDR3 reads CASTSGGAVGYTF. The CDR3 coding sequence is TGTGCCAGCACCTCGGGGGGGGCGGTTGGCTACACCTTC.

CDR3 DNA: TGTGCCAGCAGTCATCCTCCAGAAAGCTCCTATAATTCACCCCTCCACTTT. Protein sequence: CASSHPPESSYNSPLHF. This chain uses TRBV27 with TRBJ1-6, with D unresolved. The CDR3 is 17 amino acids. Per germline, CDR1 MNHEY and CDR2 SMNVEV (reference sequence). V shed 5 bases and J shed 0 bases, with 14 bases lying between them.

This clone was counted once. The chain links TRBV5-4 to TRBJ2-4, with D perhaps matching TRBD2 (6 bases). The CDR3 has 15 amino acids. V was cut by 4 bases and J by 3 bases, with 14 bases left in between. Germline V gene sequence: CDR1 SGHNT, CDR2 YYREEE (reference sequence). CDR3 coding DNA: TGTGCCAGCAGCGGGGACTCTTTAGTCAAAAACATTCAGTACTTC. Protein product: CASSGDSLVKNIQYF.

This sequence joins TRBV2 and TRBJ2-3; tentatively, D is TRBD1 (5 bases). Per germline, CDR1 SNHLY and CDR2 FYNNEI. V dropped 4 bases and J dropped 2 bases, with 13 bases sitting between them. The CDR3 has 15 residues. The CDR3 bases are TGTGCCAGCAGTGGGTTAGGGGCACTCACAGATACGCAGTATTTT. This sequence encodes CASSGLGALTDTQYF.

V usage is TRBV10-1 and J usage is TRBJ2-7; 9 nucleotides match TRBD1. Germline CDR1 WNHNN, CDR2 SYGVQD (reference sequence). The CDR3 loop spans 16 amino acids. This CDR3 is CAGSESAGQGLDEQYV. CDR3 nucleotides: TGCGCCGGCAGTGAATCCGCGGGACAGGGACTCGACGAGCAGTACGTC.